This is a list of T cell receptor beta chains from one sample in a study of T cells in localized non-small cell lung cancer. TCRdb's table, derived via immunoSEQ multiplex PCR, lists solely in-frame clones and lacks some. The sample holds approximately 35,000 clones, roughly 90% seen once. The specimen was peripheral blood mononuclear cells, collected before any cancer treatment. These receptors all stem from a female donor at least 60 years old with stage II lung adenocarcinoma. CDR3s include the opening cysteine and the closing phenylalanine or tryptophan. The order of the fields is D gene, V gene, clone size, J gene, CDR3 protein, CDR3 DNA. The D gene is left open where the match is weak. Size tells how often a clone was seen (once, few, many) or the class of an expanded clone, and some rows leave it out.

>TRBD1|TRBV5-1|-|TRBJ1-1
CASADPGQGGAFF
TGCGCCAGCGCCGATCCGGGACAGGGTGGTGCTTTCTTT
>-|TRBV5-8|once|TRBJ1-2
CASSLRGGNTF
TGTGCCAGCAGCTTGAGGGGTGGTAACACCTTC
>-|TRBV9|-|TRBJ1-3
CASSVDAGKSGNTIYF
TGTGCCAGCAGCGTCGACGCAGGGAAGAGTGGAAACACCATATATTTT
>-|TRBV6-6|-|TRBJ2-1
CASSGTAASYNEQFF
TGTGCCAGCAGTGGTACAGCGGCCTCCTACAATGAGCAGTTCTTC
>-|TRBV30|-|TRBJ2-7
CAWGRGGPEQYF
TGTGCCTGGGGCAGAGGGGGGCCCGAGCAGTACTTC
>-|TRBV5-8|-|TRBJ2-1
CASSLGVRNEQFF
TGTGCCAGCAGCTTGGGAGTCCGCAATGAGCAGTTCTTC
>-|TRBV5-1|-|TRBJ2-3
CASSLEAGSTDTQYF
TGCGCCAGCAGCTTGGAGGCAGGTAGCACAGATACGCAGTATTTT
>-|TRBV19|-|TRBJ1-4
CASSIAQGYEKLFF
TGTGCCAGTAGTATTGCCCAGGGATACGAAAAACTGTTTTTT
>-|TRBV5-1|-|TRBJ2-1
CASRGLGGNEQFF
TGCGCCAGCAGAGGTCTGGGGGGCAATGAGCAGTTCTTC
>-|TRBV18|-|TRBJ2-5
CASFQYQETQYF
TGTGCCAGCTTCCAGTACCAAGAGACCCAGTACTTC
>-|TRBV5-1|-|TRBJ1-3
CASSSLVLTASGNTIYF
TGCGCCAGCAGCTCCCTGGTTTTGACTGCCTCTGGAAACACCATATATTTT
>TRBD1|TRBV5-1|once|TRBJ1-3
CASSQNGQGLQVLGNTIYF
TGCGCCAGCAGCCAGAACGGACAGGGGCTACAAGTTTTGGGAAACACCATATATTTT
>TRBD2|TRBV19|-|TRBJ2-1
CASSIVGGSNPDEQFF
TGTGCCAGTAGTATAGTTGGCGGGAGCAACCCCGATGAGCAGTTCTTC
>TRBD1|TRBV18|-|TRBJ2-4
CASSPPGQGQNIQYF
TGTGCCAGCTCACCACCGGGACAGGGTCAAAACATTCAGTACTTC